The subject of this entry is one T cell receptor beta chain. Its antigen is undetermined. This specimen comes from a study of CD8+ T cells in alopecia areata. In the study overall: Those treated were given oral tofacitinib at 5 to 10 mg twice daily. Study results and caveats: With tofacitinib ongoing, many expanded lesional clones persisted in both scalp and blood.

It was cDNA, reverse transcribed from extracted RNA, that served as the sequencing template. Data came from immunoSEQ multiplex PCR; TCRdb stores just in-frame clones and leaves some out. The table records under 150,000 clones, roughly 50% of them present only once. The CDR3 has 14 amino acids. The germline V gene encodes CDR1 LNHDA and CDR2 SQIVND (reference sequence). Trimming took 6 bases from V and 1 from J; bases not matched to a gene: 5. Described treatment: oral pan-JAK inhibitor, 5-10 mg twice daily. PBMCs were stained for CD3, CD4 and CD8, and CD4+ and CD8+ T cells were sorted. V gene TRBV19 combines with J gene TRBJ2-7; TRBD1 aligns across 8 bases. The receptor comes from a human donor with alopecia areata. The source was CD4+ T cells sorted from blood, collected at week 24, from a patient treated with tofacitinib. In DNA form, the CDR3 reads TGTGCCAGTAGCCGGACAGGGATGTCCTACGAGCAGTACTTC. This gives the protein CASSRTGMSYEQYF.